Listed below are T cell receptor beta chains from one sample, sequenced in a study of response to subunit inactivated influenza vaccine. Each CDR3 protein gets one entry after TCRdb re-called the RT-PCR reads with MiXCR. Among about 310,000 distinct CDR3 sequences, around a fifth were seen once, and the ten largest hold roughly 10%. This sample comprised PBMCs from blood, obtained about 19 months after vaccination. The source of these receptors is a man between 50 and 69 years old who received an inactivated influenza vaccine. Each CDR3 is given with its conserved first and last residue. Fields, in order: clone size, V gene, D gene, J gene, CDR3 DNA, CDR3 protein. A D gene is named only where the DNA matches it firmly. Some rows have no size entry. The others give once, few or many, or a class for an expanded clone.

-	TRBV15	TRBD1	TRBJ2-5	TGTGCCACCAGCAGGGACAGGGCCGTCGAGACCCAGTACTTC	CATSRDRAVETQYF
few	TRBV5-1	-	TRBJ2-5	TGCGCCAGCACGCGAGACCAAGAGACCCAGTACTTC	CASTRDQETQYF
-	TRBV20-1	-	TRBJ1-1	TGCAGTGCTAGAGAGGGGGCGCTGACTGAAGCTTTCTTT	CSAREGALTEAFF
many	TRBV5-1	TRBD1	TRBJ1-3	TGCGCCAGCAGCTCAACAGGGGCCAGCTCTGGAAACACCATATATTTT	CASSSTGASSGNTIYF
-	TRBV7-8	-	TRBJ1-4	TGTGCCAGCAGTCCGGCGGGACTCATTCAAAATGAAAAACTGTTTTTT	CASSPAGLIQNEKLFF
-	TRBV3-1	-	TRBJ2-1	TGTGCCAGCAGCCCTCGATGGGGTATGAAGAACAATGAGCAGTTCTTC	CASSPRWGMKNNEQFF
-	TRBV6-5	-	TRBJ1-5	TGTGCCAGCAGTTACTCGAGAGGGTTGAGTCAGCCCCAGCATTTT	CASSYSRGLSQPQHF
-	TRBV5-1	-	TRBJ2-7	TGCGCCAGCAGCTTGGCCGGACACCAATTCTACGAGCAGTACTTC	CASSLAGHQFYEQYF
few	TRBV4-1	-	TRBJ1-3	TGCGCCAGCAGCCGCACCCCCTTTACTGGAAACACCATATATTTT	CASSRTPFTGNTIYF
-	TRBV7-2	-	TRBJ2-1	TGTGCCAGCAGCTTATCCGCTAAGTACAATGAGCAGTTCTTC	CASSLSAKYNEQFF
once	TRBV3-1	TRBD2	TRBJ2-1	TGTGCCAGCAGCCAAATACTAGCGGGAGGGCAAGAGCAGTTCTTC	CASSQILAGGQEQFF
-	TRBV4-2	-	TRBJ1-6	TGTGCCAGCAGCCAAGACCGAGGGGATAGTTCACCCCTCCACTTT	CASSQDRGDSSPLHF
many	TRBV2	-	TRBJ1-1	TGTGCCAGCAGTGAAGACCTGGGGATGAACACTGAAGCTTTCTTT	CASSEDLGMNTEAFF
-	TRBV6-1	TRBD1	TRBJ1-2	TGTGCCAGCAGCTCCGGGGGACAGGGATACTATGGCTACACCTTC	CASSSGGQGYYGYTF
few	TRBV30	-	TRBJ1-1	TGTGCCTGGTCCGGGGCCCCTACCGCTTTCTTT	CAWSGAPTAFF
-	TRBV7-2	-	TRBJ2-3	TGTGCCAGCAGCTTAAGGGGGGCGACAGATACGCAGTATTTT	CASSLRGATDTQYF
few	TRBV20-1	-	TRBJ2-4	TGCAGTGCCCCCAGCGAAGCCAAAAACATTCAGTACTTC	CSAPSEAKNIQYF